This T cell receptor (beta chain) was identified in a study of Ad26.COV2.S vaccination and SARS-CoV-2 variants listed by TCRdb under 2021. About the full investigation: Donors in the vaccine arm were drawn from COV1001, a multicentre, randomized, double-blind, placebo-controlled phase I-IIa trial testing Ad26.COV2.S in healthy adults. Ad26.COV2.S was administered intramuscularly at a dose of 5x10^10 or 1x10^11 viral particles, either as one shot or as two shots given 56 days apart. Trial participants were randomized into five groups of five, in which low-dose or high-dose Ad26.COV2.S was given once or twice, or placebo was given on both occasions. Throughout the experiments and outcome assessment, investigators stayed blinded to trial group allocation. A total of 32 samples were included in the TCR-sequenced set, comprising around 19 Ad26.COV2.S vaccine recipients, 5 placebo recipients and 8 SARS-CoV-2 convalescent individuals. The specificity and breadth of SARS-CoV-2-reactive T cell receptors after Ad26.COV2.S vaccination were assessed by TCRbeta repertoire sequencing. Broad study findings and their caveats: Non-spike TCR breadth was comparable between vaccine and placebo recipients, consistent with the vaccine containing only spike. According to the authors, total T cell responses may have been underestimated by the TCR breadth and depth analyses. Compared with placebo recipients, Ad26.COV2.S recipients showed higher spike-specific TCR breadth (P = 0.0014). The study was not powered to compare responses between vaccine doses or regimens. Substantial breadth of spike-specific CD8+ and CD4+ T cell responses was reported after vaccination.

From the germline V gene, CDR1 is SGHRS and CDR2 is YFSETQ. The CDR3 sequence holds 13 residues, the cysteine and phenylalanine included. Only the CDR3 region is kept as DNA, spanning 39 bases read in frame from base 1. The junction shows trimming of 3 bases on V and 3 bases on J, and the gene matches do not reach 2 bases of it. On this clone: Its specific antigen is unknown. The sample holds no much larger clone one base away, and base qualities are not on file.

What this sample's treatment or condition label stands for: about 20 received Ad26.COV2.S at low or high dose, single or two shots; about five received placebo; per-sample allocation not given. Repertoires of vaccine and placebo recipients were sequenced from samples collected on day 63 after the first injection. In Cohort 1b, roughly 25 adults aged 18-55 years were enrolled at a single site in Boston, USA, between 29 July and 7 August 2020. As a vaccine, Ad26.COV2.S was a replication-incompetent adenovirus type 26 vector that expressed a prefusion-stabilized SARS-CoV-2 spike protein derived from the original Wuhan strain. The immunoSEQ Assay was the method used to sequence TCRbeta CDR3 regions. After extraction, genomic DNA underwent amplification by bias-controlled multiplex PCR, followed by high-throughput sequencing. For the original study's pipeline: Collapsing and filtering of sequences were performed to quantify the absolute abundance of each unique TCRbeta CDR3 region. T cell fraction was estimated by normalization of TCRbeta template counts to usable DNA, with usable DNA being measured through amplification of reference genes present in all nucleated cells. Repertoire TCRs were annotated as SARS-CoV-2-specific when V gene, CDR3 amino acid sequence and J gene were exactly matched to a known reactive TCR set. The reference SARS-CoV-2 TCR set was derived from MIRA and filtered for enrichment in COVID-19-positive ImmuneCODE repertoires, a step that removed public or cross-reactive TCRs. Drawing on the MIRA antigens, annotated TCRs were analysed further at the level of specific ORF or position within ORF. Depth was the summed frequency of annotated unique rearrangements, while breadth was defined as annotated unique rearrangements over total unique productive rearrangements. Two-sided Wilcoxon rank-sum tests were applied when comparing TCR breadth between groups. The source is immuneACCESS, and TCRdb retained only in-frame sequences with V and J called. Part of the clones is not carried over; for the studies checked, unresolved V genes explain less than half of this, and the remainder is unexplained. The V and J calls and clone size come from that table; D and trimming were worked out from the DNA. Here the sample has hundreds of thousands of clones; 70% to 90% occur a single time. Clones ranked in the top ten supply about 3.1% of the sample.

This receptor was identified in a person between 18 and 65 years old who received the Ad26.COV2.S COVID-19 vaccine or a placebo. Sequencing used peripheral blood, obtained in a trial of Ad26.COV2.S vaccine versus placebo. The chain employs TRBV5-1 and TRBJ2-7; 8 junctional bases match TRBD1. CDR3 loop: CASSSGTGYEQYF. The DNA reads as follows: TGCGCCAGCAGCTCTGGGACAGGCTACGAGCAGTACTTC.